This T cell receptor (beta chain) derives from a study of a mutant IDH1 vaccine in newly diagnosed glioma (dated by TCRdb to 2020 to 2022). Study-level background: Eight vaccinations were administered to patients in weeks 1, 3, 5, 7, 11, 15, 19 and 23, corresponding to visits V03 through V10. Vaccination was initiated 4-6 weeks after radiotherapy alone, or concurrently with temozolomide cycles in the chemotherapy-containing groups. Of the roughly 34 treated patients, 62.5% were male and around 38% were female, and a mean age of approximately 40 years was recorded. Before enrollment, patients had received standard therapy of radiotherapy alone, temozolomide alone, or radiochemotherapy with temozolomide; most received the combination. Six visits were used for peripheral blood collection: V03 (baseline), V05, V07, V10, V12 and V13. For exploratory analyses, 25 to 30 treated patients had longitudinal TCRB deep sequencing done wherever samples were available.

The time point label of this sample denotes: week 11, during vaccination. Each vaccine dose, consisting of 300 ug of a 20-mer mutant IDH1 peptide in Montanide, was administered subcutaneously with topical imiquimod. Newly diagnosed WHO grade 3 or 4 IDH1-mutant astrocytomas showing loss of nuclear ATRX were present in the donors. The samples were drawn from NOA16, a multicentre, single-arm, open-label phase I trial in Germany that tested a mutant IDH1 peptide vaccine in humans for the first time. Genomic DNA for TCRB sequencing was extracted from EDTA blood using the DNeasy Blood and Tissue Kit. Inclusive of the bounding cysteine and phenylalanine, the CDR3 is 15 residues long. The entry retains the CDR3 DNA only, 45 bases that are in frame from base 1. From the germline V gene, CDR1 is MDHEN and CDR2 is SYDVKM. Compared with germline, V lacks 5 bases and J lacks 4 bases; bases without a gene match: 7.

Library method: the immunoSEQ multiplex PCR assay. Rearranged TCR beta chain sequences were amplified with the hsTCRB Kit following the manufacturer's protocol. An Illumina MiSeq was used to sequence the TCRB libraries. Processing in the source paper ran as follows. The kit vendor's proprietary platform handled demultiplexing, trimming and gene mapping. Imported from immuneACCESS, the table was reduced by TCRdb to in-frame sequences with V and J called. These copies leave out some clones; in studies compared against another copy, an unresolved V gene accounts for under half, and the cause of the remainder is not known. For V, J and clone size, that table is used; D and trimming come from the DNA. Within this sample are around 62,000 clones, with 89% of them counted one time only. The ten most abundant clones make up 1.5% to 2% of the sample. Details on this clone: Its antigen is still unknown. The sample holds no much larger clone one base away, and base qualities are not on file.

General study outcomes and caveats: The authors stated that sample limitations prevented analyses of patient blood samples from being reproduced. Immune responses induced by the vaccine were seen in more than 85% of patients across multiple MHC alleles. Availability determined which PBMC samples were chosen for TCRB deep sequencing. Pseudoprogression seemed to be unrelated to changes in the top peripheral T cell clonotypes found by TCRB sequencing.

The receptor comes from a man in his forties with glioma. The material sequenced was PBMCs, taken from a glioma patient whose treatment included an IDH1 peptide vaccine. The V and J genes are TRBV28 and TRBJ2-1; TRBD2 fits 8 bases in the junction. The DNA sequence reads TGTGCCAGCAGTCCCCGGACTAGCCTGTACAATGAGCAGTTCTTC. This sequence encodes CASSPRTSLYNEQFF.